This note documents a single T cell receptor beta chain sequence. As handled by the study authors: Estimates of nucleated cell counts were drawn from the amplification of reference gene primers. Clones were read by immunoSEQ multiplex PCR, and TCRdb kept only the in-frame ones, dropping some. V and J calls and clone size are copied from that table; D and trimming were computed from the DNA. The sample has around 60,000 clones; 80% to 90% are singletons. V shed 4 bases, J shed 6 bases, and the junction held 9 bases outside the gene matches. This CDR3 comprises 15 residues. Germline-derived CDR1 and CDR2 are SGHAT and FQDESV (reference sequence). This entry is derived from a study of blood T cell repertoires in COVID-19. Study in general: Whether acute or convalescent, the COVID-19 samples came from the United States, Italy and Spain. From T cells, B-cell-depleted T cells, or PBMCs came the material, which was cDNA or gDNA.

The source of this sequence is a man aged 35 to 55 with acute or convalescent COVID-19. Sequenced: peripheral blood. The rearrangement uses TRBV11-1 and TRBJ2-1, with 7 bases matching TRBD1. This CDR3 reads CASSSGSSGGNEQFF. CDR3 coding DNA: TGTGCCAGCAGCTCGGGGTCATCAGGGGGCAATGAGCAGTTCTTC.